This T cell receptor beta chain was identified during a study of T cells in localized non-small cell lung cancer (dated by TCRdb to 2018 to 2020). Turning to the overall study: Comparing tumors with uninvolved tumor-adjacent lungs, the study looked at the T cell repertoires of over 200 patients with early-stage NSCLC. The cohort consisted of approximately 240 treatment-naive NSCLC patients whose localized lung tumors had been resected. NSCLC patients had a mean age of roughly 64 years, and fewer than 150 were male and around 99 female. Summary of the overall study and its limitations: Of the top 100 tumor clones, a median of approximately 60 were detected in paired uninvolved adjacent lung; approximately 28 were also among that lung's top 100. Because the study design was exploratory, TCR variables were selected using unadjusted p-values without false-discovery rate correction. Uninvolved tumor-adjacent lung showed the highest T cell clonality, higher than tumor, which suggests more focused antigenic responses in the uninvolved tumor-adjacent lung. Longer overall survival was associated with higher T cell density in blood, whereas shorter survival was associated with higher clonality in adjacent lung. Because multi-region tumor sequencing was not done, intratumor heterogeneity could not be ruled out.

The CDR3 contains 13 residues, cysteine and phenylalanine counted. Left in the record is the CDR3 DNA by itself, 39 bases read in frame from the first base. Ends trimmed: V by 3 bases, J by 6 bases; bases unmatched to a gene: 4. The germline V gene provides CDR1 MGHDK and CDR2 SYGVNS. TCR beta CDR3 regions were sequenced from DNA using the immunoSEQ Assay. For the original study's pipeline: To compute T cell density, TCR beta template counts were normalized to usable DNA, which was estimated by amplifying housekeeping genes. Richness was estimated with the preseqR package, extrapolating to 400,000 templates for PBMC samples and 120,000 templates for tissue samples. Clonality was defined as one minus Pielou's evenness. To identify tissue-enriched TCRs, differential abundance testing was run on productive amino-acid clonotypes with a minimum total count of 5 and an alpha of 0.1. The Jaccard Index and the Morisita Overlap Index were used to quantify repertoire overlap between compartments. GLIPH clustered TCR beta CDR3s with public tetramer-defined viral CDR3s; viral motifs required at least three viral sequences plus V-gene enrichment. Drawn from immuneACCESS, this table holds only the in-frame rearrangements with V and J called that TCRdb kept. Clones are partly lost; checked studies trace under half to an unresolved V gene and leave the rest unexplained. From that table come the V and J calls and clone size; the DNA was used to work out D and trimming. This sample gives 35,000 to 40,000 clones in total; over 85% of them show up just once. Jointly, the top ten make up about 6.6% of the sample.

Details on this clone: What this receptor recognizes is not known. Base qualities were left out, and no much larger clone turns up one base away.

At diagnosis, tumor, uninvolved tumor-adjacent lung and peripheral blood were collected and then preserved as a mix of FFPE and fresh-frozen material. For TCR repertoire profiling, the blood samples were analyzed as peripheral blood mononuclear cells. The V gene is TRBV25-1 and the J gene is TRBJ1-2, and TRBD1 matches 7 of the central bases. The clonotype comes from a female donor older than 55 with stage I lung adenocarcinoma. The sample was peripheral blood, taken before any cancer treatment. The CDR3 in this case is CASSETGIHGYTF. The DNA sequence is given as TGTGCCAGCAGTGAGACAGGGATCCATGGCTACACCTTC.